There are a few counts of the clone carrying this T cell receptor (beta chain). What it recognizes is unknown. These data are taken from a study of cytomegalovirus exposure and HLA in healthy donors. Study-level findings and limits: Immune exposure was documented only through CMV serostatus. Reportedly, cytomegalovirus status was diagnosed with high sensitivity and specificity. HLA alleles showed associations with around 15,000 TCR beta sequences in a later analysis, at a 0.05 false discovery rate. Apparent HLA restriction characterized most CMV-associated TCR beta chains in a later analysis.

V shed 4 bases and J 11 bases; nucleotides not matched to a gene: 5. CDR1 is MNHEY, CDR2 SMNVEV, per germline (reference sequence). The CDR3 is 13 amino acids. Both 60 Vbeta primers and 13 Jbeta primers went into the PCR. Assay: immunoSEQ multiplex PCR; the TCRdb copy retains only in-frame clones and omits some. Of 78,000 or so clones in the sample, 62% were seen once. This chain connects TRBV27 to TRBJ1-6; TRBD1 agrees at 7 bases. This receptor was taken from a male donor in good health and CMV-seropositive. Material for sequencing was PBMCs. CDR3 nucleotide sequence: TGTGCCAGCAGTTCACAGGGGCATGCACCCCTCCACTTT. Its protein product is CASSSQGHAPLHF.